This T cell receptor beta chain is drawn from a study of T cell responses to AZD1222 COVID-19 vaccine (dated by TCRdb to about 2021). For context, the study as a whole: AZD1222 recipients whose second dose came at about 4 weeks and those whose second dose came at about 12 weeks were combined into one group, since spike-specific TCR depth and breadth did not differ between the two schedules. A total of 230 to 250 trial participants underwent TCR sequencing, of whom some 210 received two doses of AZD1222 and about 26 received two doses of the MenACWY control vaccine. Trial participants were enrolled by age into 18-55, 56-69 and 70-plus year subgroups, with roughly 150, 30 and 60 TCR-sequenced participants respectively. General study outcomes and caveats: Conclusions about previously exposed vaccinees were limited because only a handful of AZD1222 recipients were SARS-CoV-2 seropositive at baseline. In the small 56-69-year group, the increase in depth fell short of significance, most likely because of low power. Most participants were white British and females outnumbered males, and the authors suggested that clonal diversity may have been underestimated. The whole spike protein was spanned by vaccine-associated CD4 TCRs, and dominant responses were seen in regions 160-218 and 743-854. A significant rise in spike-specific TCR breadth and depth was observed after two AZD1222 doses relative to day 0 and relative to MenACWY recipients. Because no samples from the day 14 peak response were available, repertoires could be characterized only after the peak T cell response. Epitopes outside the regions mutated in the B.1.351 and B.1.1.7 variants were reportedly recognized by nearly half of the unique spike-specific TCRs.

This specimen's time point label, per the study, means: baseline before first vaccination. Samples from vaccinated people were obtained from the UK trials COV001 and COV002, which included a single-blind randomized controlled phase 2/3 trial of AZD1222 (ChAdOx1 nCoV-19) in healthy adults. For TCRbeta chain sequencing, PBMC samples were collected from trial participants at day 0 and at day 28 after the second dose. Between the V and J ends, shortened by 10 bases and 0 bases respectively, the junction contains 8 bases. The CDR3 covers 12 residues, taking in both the cysteine and the phenylalanine. The only DNA kept is the CDR3, 36 bases in frame from the first base. In the germline V gene, CDR1 corresponds to KGHDR and CDR2 to SFDVKD. The CDR3 regions of human TCRbeta chains were subjected to immunosequencing. Under the source paper's analysis protocol: Repertoire TCRs were checked for matches against a reference library of SARS-CoV-2-specific TCRs that had been generated using the MIRA antigen-specificity platform. Breadth was defined as the fraction of unique TCRs that were SARS-CoV-2-associated, and depth was defined as the fraction of total T cells that were SARS-CoV-2-associated. Using the MIRA data, every spike-specific TCR was mapped to the spike region that the TCR reacted to and assigned to either a CD4 or a CD8 class. Log10-transformed breadth and depth values were compared by one-way ANOVA with Sidak's multiple comparisons tests. TCRdb took over this immuneACCESS table, retaining in-frame rearrangements with V and J assigned. Such tables are incomplete; in checked studies, under half of the missing clones stem from an unresolved V gene, and the remainder is unexplained. From that table come the V and J calls and clone size; the DNA was used to work out D and trimming. For this sample there are some 140,000 clones; approximately 94% appear just once. The top ten clones comprise approximately 3.1% of the sample.

On this clone: The antigen it recognizes is unknown. No base qualities exist here, and no much larger clone lies one base off it.

This specimen was peripheral blood, taken on day 0 of AZD1222 vaccination. The sequence links TRBV24-1 to TRBJ1-2, with no D gene named confidently. The TCR originated in an adult in good health. The DNA reads as follows: TGTGCCACAGAGAGCACTAACTATGGCTACACCTTC. This yields the protein CATESTNYGYTF.